What follows are 17 T cell receptor beta chains derived from one specimen sequenced in a study of shared clonotypes between healthy human individuals. Using immunoSEQ multiplex PCR, the repertoire was profiled, and TCRdb retains in-frame clones only, with some absent. Of roughly 590,000 clones listed, roughly 96% are singletons. Only CD45RO-negative cells positively selected for CCR7 counted as naive CD8 cells, so terminally differentiated effector memory CD45RA+ cells were excluded. The sequenced material came from naive CD8+ T cells sorted from blood. These receptors originate from a woman in her thirties in good health.

The CDR3 reads CASSLTGGRYEQYF. For the CDR3, the DNA is TGTGCCAGCAGCTTGACAGGGGGCAGGTACGAGCAGTACTTC. The chain joins TRBV5-4 to TRBJ2-7, with 9 bases identical to TRBD1. CDR1 and CDR2 from the germline V gene are SGHNT and YYREEE (reference sequence). V trimming: 1 base; J trimming: 4 bases; junction bases outside the gene matches: 3. This CDR3 is built from 14 residues.

The rearrangement uses TRBV15 and TRBJ1-5, with unresolved D. This CDR3 spans 15 amino acids. Germline CDR1 is LNHNV and CDR2 is YYDKDF (reference sequence). V was clipped by 6 bases and J by 0 bases, with 12 bases between them. This CDR3 is CATRESRTSNQPQHF. For the CDR3, the DNA is TGTGCCACCAGGGAGTCACGGACTAGCAATCAGCCCCAGCATTTT.

This chain joins TRBV19 and TRBJ2-2; possible D gene TRBD2, 6 bases. Deletions cut 2 bases from V and 5 bases from J, with 18 bases between. The germline CDR1 and CDR2 sequences are LNHDA and SQIVND (reference sequence). This CDR3 spans 17 amino acids. This CDR3 reads CASSIFGGEARTGELFF. In DNA, the CDR3 is TGTGCCAGTAGTATATTTGGCGGGGAGGCCAGAACCGGGGAGCTGTTTTTT.

The chain recombines TRBV7-2 with TRBJ2-1; D remains ambiguous. CDR3 size: 16 residues. V was shortened by 0 bases and J by 8 bases, with 17 bases between the two germline ends. The germline V gene encodes CDR1 SGHTA and CDR2 FQGNSA. The CDR3 here is CASSLAPAIGGDEQFF. CDR3 DNA: TGTGCCAGCAGCTTAGCCCCAGCGATCGGTGGCGATGAGCAGTTCTTC.

The chain combines TRBV5-5 with TRBJ1-1, with TRBD1 as a possible D gene (6 bases). V was pared by 4 bases and J by 0 bases, with 13 bases between. Germline CDR1 reads SGHKS; CDR2 reads YYEKEE (reference sequence). The CDR3 has 15 residues. The CDR3 sequence is CASSDEQGMNTEAFF. In DNA form, the CDR3 reads TGTGCCAGCAGCGATGAACAGGGAATGAACACTGAAGCTTTCTTT.

The chain couples TRBV27 to TRBJ2-7; D may be TRBD2 (5 bases). CDR1 MNHEY and CDR2 SMNVEV come from the germline V gene (reference sequence). The CDR3 has 10 amino acids. V was cut by 6 bases and J by 6 bases, with 6 bases left in between. CDR3 bases: TGTGCCAGCAGGGGAGTCGAGCAGTACTTC. Protein product: CASRGVEQYF.

The genes are TRBV7-7 and TRBJ2-1; TRBD2 matches 10 bases. Germline CDR1 SSHAT, CDR2 FNYEAQ (reference sequence). With 4 bases clipped from V and 7 bases from J, the junction kept 13 bases outside the gene matches. The CDR3 loop spans 17 amino acids. CDR3 residues: CASSSGTGLAGANEQFF. CDR3 in DNA: TGTGCCAGCAGCTCCGGGACAGGTCTAGCGGGAGCTAATGAGCAGTTCTTC.

J is TRBJ2-2 and V is TRBV5-1; no reliable D call. Between the trimmed V and J ends, which lost 3 bases and 7 bases, there was a span of 7 bases. The V gene's germline CDR1 is SGHRS and CDR2 YFSETQ. This CDR3 is 12 amino acids long. CDR3 nucleotides: TGCGCCAGCAGCTGGAGCAGCGGGGAGCTGTTTTTT. Translated: CASSWSSGELFF.

The chain recombines TRBV5-1 with TRBJ2-7, with D unresolved. CDR1 SGHRS and CDR2 YFSETQ come from the germline V gene. The CDR3 length is 15 residues. Trimming cost V 0 bases and J 3 bases, with 13 bases left between them. The CDR3 nucleotides read TGCGCCAGCAGCTTGGAGCTGGGGTCATTCTACGAGCAGTACTTC. This gives the protein CASSLELGSFYEQYF.

The rearrangement links TRBV27 to TRBJ2-3, with a tentative D call TRBD2 (6 bases). The CDR3 consists of 13 residues. Germline V gives CDR1 MNHEY, CDR2 SMNVEV (reference sequence). The ends were cut back, 10 bases at V and 5 bases at J, with 16 bases in the middle. The DNA of the CDR3 is TGTGCCACTTCTATGGAGGGTGGAGATACGCAGTATTTT. Its protein is CATSMEGGDTQYF.

This clone occurred once. The gene calls are TRBV11-3 and TRBJ2-1; either TRBD1 or TRBD2 may supply D (5 bases each). The CDR3 spans 16 residues. From germline, CDR1 is SGHNT and CDR2 YENEEA. Trimming stripped 1 base from V and 9 bases from J, with 19 bases between. For the CDR3, the DNA is TGTGCCAGCAGCTTAGGGTCGCTGGCTCCTGGGGGTGAGCAGTTCTTC. This translates into CASSLGSLAPGGEQFF.

This chain joins TRBV27 and TRBJ1-2; 7 bases align to TRBD1. Looked up from germline, CDR1 is MNHEY and CDR2 is SMNVEV (reference sequence). This CDR3 spans 15 amino acids. Trimming removed 5 bases from V and 6 bases from J; junction bases left unmatched: 12. The CDR3 loop is CASSTGQNVKNGYTF. Written as DNA, the CDR3 is TGTGCCAGCAGTACGGGACAGAATGTAAAGAATGGCTACACCTTC.

The rearrangement uses TRBV27 and TRBJ2-1; D may be TRBD2 (6 bases). Germline V gene data show CDR1 as MNHEY and CDR2 as SMNVEV (reference sequence). The V end was cut by 3 bases, the J end by 5 bases, with 17 bases between. This CDR3 is built from 16 residues. The CDR3 region has the DNA TGTGCCAGCAGTTTCCCCCCGGGCGGGAAGCACAATGAGCAGTTCTTC. It encodes CASSFPPGGKHNEQFF.

The chain joins TRBV7-6 to TRBJ2-7, with D possibly TRBD2 on 6 matching bases. This CDR3 is 17 amino acids long. The germline gives CDR1 SGHVS, CDR2 FNYEAQ. Trimming stripped 5 bases from V and 2 bases from J, with 22 bases between. The CDR3 DNA sequence: TGTGCCAGCAGCCCAATGAGTGGGCGGGATTTCGCCTACGAGCAGTACTTC. This sequence encodes CASSPMSGRDFAYEQYF.

The rearrangement uses TRBV9 and TRBJ2-7; 9 positions match TRBD1. CDR1 is SGDLS, CDR2 YYNGEE, per germline. After removal of 2 bases from V and 3 bases from J, the junction contained 3 bases not matched to a gene. The CDR3 extends over 14 amino acids. CDR3 sequence: CASSVRDRVYEQYF. The CDR3 DNA reads TGTGCCAGCAGCGTGCGGGACAGGGTCTACGAGCAGTACTTC.

The V gene is TRBV10-3, the J gene TRBJ1-2, with a tentative D call TRBD1 (5 bases). This CDR3 is built from 15 residues. Germline V gives CDR1 ENHRY, CDR2 SYGVKD. V lost 3 bases and J 6 bases, leaving 17 bases between the germline ends. This chain's CDR3 is CAISEGAGRENGYTF. For the CDR3, the DNA is TGTGCCATCAGTGAAGGGGCAGGGAGGGAAAATGGCTACACCTTC.

This chain links TRBV25-1 with TRBJ1-4; a possible D gene is TRBD1 (6 bases). The CDR3 runs to 14 residues. V dropped 4 bases and J dropped 8 bases, with 14 bases sitting between them. CDR1 and CDR2 (germline): MGHDK, SYGVNS. The CDR3 bases are TGTGCCAGCAGTGGGCAGGGGTTACTAGAAAAACTGTTTTTT. Translated: CASSGQGLLEKLFF.